Following are 14 T cell receptor beta chains from one sample sequenced in a study of regulatory T cells in long-lasting Graves disease. The time point here: newly diagnosed GD, antithyroid drugs for less than 3 months. Scientists built the TCR library using RNA that was extracted from PBMCs. Assembly of TCR beta libraries relied on iRepertoire HTBI primers together with Arm-PCR of CDR3 regions. TCRdb recomputed calls from the multiplex PCR reads with MiXCR, one row per CDR3 protein. Here the sample spans hundreds of thousands of distinct CDR3 sequences, more than 10% being singletons. The sample was also reused in another study, on T cells in Graves' hyperthyroidism and ophthalmopathy.

Material: peripheral blood mononuclear cells (PBMCs), obtained at new diagnosis, from a patient treated with antithyroid drugs. The receptors here all came from a woman younger than 45 with Graves disease.

A single count supports this clonotype. V and J are TRBV5-6 and TRBJ1-2, with D unresolved. This CDR3 is 16 amino acids long. Trimming pared 4 bases from V and 2 bases from J, leaving 18 bases between. The germline V gene encodes CDR1 SGHDT and CDR2 YYEEEE. DNA for the CDR3: TGTGCCAGCAGCCCGACCCCCCAGCAGCGAAACTATGGCTACACCTTC. It codes for CASSPTPQQRNYGYTF.

The chain carries TRBV2 and TRBJ2-1, with a possible D match to TRBD2 (5 bases). The CDR3 runs to 14 residues. V lost 7 bases, J lost 0 bases, and 10 bases lay in between. Germline values: CDR1 SNHLY, CDR2 FYNNEI. CDR3 sequence: CASMSSASYNEQFF. The CDR3, as DNA: TGTGCCAGCATGAGTAGCGCCTCCTACAATGAGCAGTTCTTC.

This clonotype has a count of ten or more. V and J are TRBV7-3 and TRBJ1-1, with 9 bases that match TRBD1. The germline CDR1 and CDR2 sequences are SGHTA and FQGTGA. The CDR3 is 15 amino acids. V was clipped by 5 bases and J by 8 bases; unmatched bases: 12. CDR3 sequence (DNA): TGTGCCAGCAGCCGGGACAGGGTGGGATTGGCGGAAGCTTTCTTT. It specifies CASSRDRVGLAEAFF.

Ten or more counts support this clonotype. The chain combines TRBV29-1 with TRBJ1-6, with 7 positions matching TRBD1. The V gene end was trimmed by 7 bases and the J gene end by 8 bases; junction bases not matched to a gene: 8. The germline V gene encodes CDR1 SQVTM and CDR2 ANQGSEA. The CDR3 totals 13 residues. CDR3 amino acids: CSAGQDLYSPLHF. CDR3 coding DNA: TGCAGCGCAGGACAGGACCTATATTCACCCCTCCACTTT.

Note on this clonotype: A much larger clone lies one base from this, so it may be a read error. J is TRBJ2-7 and V is TRBV5-1; weak D call: TRBD2 (6 bases). V lost 3 bases, J lost 0 bases, and 16 bases lay in between. Looked up from germline, CDR1 is SGHRS and CDR2 is YFSETQ. This CDR3 region has 16 residues. Here the CDR3 reads CASSSASPTSSYEQYF. For the CDR3, the DNA is TGCGCCAGCAGCTCGGCTTCTCCGACTAGCTCCTACGAGCAGTACTTC.

This sequence joins TRBV11-3 and TRBJ2-1; 7 bases align to TRBD2. V dropped 5 bases and J dropped 3; count of bases not matched to a gene: 7. Germline-derived CDR1 and CDR2 are SGHNT and YENEEA. This CDR3 contains 15 residues. DNA for the CDR3: TGTGCCAGCAGCCCGCCGGGACTAATCTACAATGAGCAGTTCTTC. It specifies CASSPPGLIYNEQFF.

This clonotype was observed at least ten times. This sequence joins TRBV5-1 and TRBJ2-1; TRBD1 is a possible D gene (7 bases). Germline CDR1 and CDR2: SGHRS and YFSETQ. The V end lost 0 bases, the J end lost 7 bases, and 17 bases lay between the germline ends. The CDR3 totals 16 residues. CDR3 sequence reads: CASSLEAGQSGNEQFF. DNA of the CDR3: TGCGCCAGCAGCTTGGAGGCGGGACAGTCGGGAAATGAGCAGTTCTTC.

V and J are TRBV7-2 and TRBJ1-4; TRBD1 agrees at 9 bases. The CDR3 loop spans 14 amino acids. In germline, CDR1 is SGHTA, CDR2 FQGNSA. V shed 8 bases, J shed 4 bases, and the junction held 5 bases outside the gene matches. The CDR3 bases are TGTGCCAGCCGCGGACAGGGGCTTAATGAAAAACTGTTTTTT. The encoded protein is CASRGQGLNEKLFF.

This clonotype turned up a few times. The chain uses TRBV7-3 and TRBJ2-1, with no clear D. This CDR3 comprises 15 residues. Trimming stripped 2 bases from V and 0 bases from J, with 8 bases between. The germline gives CDR1 SGHTA, CDR2 FQGTGA. CDR3 sequence: CASSLFGISYNEQFF. CDR3 nucleotide sequence: TGTGCCAGCAGCTTATTCGGTATCTCCTACAATGAGCAGTTCTTC.

This clonotype was recorded at least ten times. The J gene is TRBJ1-1, the V gene TRBV30; D perhaps matches TRBD1 (5 bases). Germline CDR1 is GTSNPN and CDR2 is SVGIG (reference sequence). V was cut by 2 bases and J by 2 bases, with 18 bases left in between. CDR3 size: 16 residues. Here the CDR3 DNA reads TGTGCCTGGAGTAATGAAGGGGAAGGTCATAACACTGAAGCTTTCTTT. It specifies CAWSNEGEGHNTEAFF. The entire variable domain, with the rest obtained from reference TRBV30 and TRBJ1-1, is as follows: SQTIHQWPATLVQPVGSPLSLECTVEGTSNPNLYWYRQAAGRGLQLLFYSVGIGQISSEVPQNLSASRPQDRQFILSSKKLLLSDSGFYLCAWSNEGEGHNTEAFFGQGTRLTVV.

This clonotype has only a few counts. The V and J genes are TRBV19 and TRBJ2-2; TRBD1 matches 8 bases. CDR1 is LNHDA and CDR2 is SQIVND in the germline V gene (reference sequence). The CDR3 loop spans 16 amino acids. The V gene end was trimmed by 3 bases and the J gene end by 2 bases; junction bases not matched to a gene: 5. CDR3 protein: CASSIRQGTNTGELFF. In nucleotides, the CDR3 is TGTGCCAGTAGTATCCGACAGGGGACTAACACCGGGGAGCTGTTTTTT.

This clonotype was seen more than once but under ten times. As DNA, the CDR3 is TGTGCCAGCAGCTTTACGACTAGCACAGATACGCAGTATTTT. As protein: CASSFTTSTDTQYF. This chain joins TRBV5-5 and TRBJ2-3; D remains unclear. The CDR3 has 14 residues. V lost 2 bases and J lost 0, with 7 bases in between. Germline V gene data show CDR1 as SGHKS and CDR2 as YYEKEE (reference sequence).

This clonotype has ten or more counts. The chain carries TRBV10-3 and TRBJ1-6; 11 bases agree with TRBD1. Unmatched junction bases numbered 4, after V lost 6 bases and J lost 6 bases. Germline V gene sequence: CDR1 ENHRY, CDR2 SYGVKD. The CDR3 extends over 15 amino acids. The CDR3 region has the DNA TGTGCCATCAGCGGACAGGGGGCCGCTAATTCACCCCTCCACTTT. Amino acid sequence: CAISGQGAANSPLHF.

The sample holds many counts of this clonotype. The chain employs TRBV11-2 and TRBJ2-5; no reliable D call. The germline gives CDR1 SGHAT, CDR2 FQNNGV. V shed 5 bases and J shed 4 bases, with 11 bases lying between them. CDR3 length equals 13 residues. The CDR3, as DNA: TGTGCCAGCAGCGTAGGGTCCCTAGAGACCCAGTACTTC. This codes for CASSVGSLETQYF.